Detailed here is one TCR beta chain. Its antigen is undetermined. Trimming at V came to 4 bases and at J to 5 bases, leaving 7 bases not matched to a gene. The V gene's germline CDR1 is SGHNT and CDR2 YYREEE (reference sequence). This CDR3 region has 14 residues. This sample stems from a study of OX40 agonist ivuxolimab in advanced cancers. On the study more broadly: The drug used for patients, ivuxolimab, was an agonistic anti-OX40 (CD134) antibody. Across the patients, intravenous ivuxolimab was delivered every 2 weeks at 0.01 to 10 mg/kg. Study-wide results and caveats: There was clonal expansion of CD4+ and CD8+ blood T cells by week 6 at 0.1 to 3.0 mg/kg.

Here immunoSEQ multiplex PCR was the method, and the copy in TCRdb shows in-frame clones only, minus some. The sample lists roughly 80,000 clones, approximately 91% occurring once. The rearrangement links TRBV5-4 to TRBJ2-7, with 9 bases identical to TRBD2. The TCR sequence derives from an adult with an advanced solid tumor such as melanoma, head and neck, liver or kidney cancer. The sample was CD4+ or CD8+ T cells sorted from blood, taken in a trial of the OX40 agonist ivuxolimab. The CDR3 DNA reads TGTGCCAGCAGCCCAGGGACTAGCCTCGACGAGCAGTACTTC. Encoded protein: CASSPGTSLDEQYF.